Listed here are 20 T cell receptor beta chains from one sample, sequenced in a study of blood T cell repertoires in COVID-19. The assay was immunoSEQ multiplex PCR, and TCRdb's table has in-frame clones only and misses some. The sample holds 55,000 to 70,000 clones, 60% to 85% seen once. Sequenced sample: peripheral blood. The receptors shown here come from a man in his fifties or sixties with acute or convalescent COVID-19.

The CDR3 bases are TGTGCCAGCGGATGGGACAGGGCCTATGGCTACACCTTC. As protein: CASGWDRAYGYTF. The chain employs TRBV6-5 and TRBJ1-2; 9 bases are shared with TRBD1. The CDR3 totals 13 residues. Looked up from germline, CDR1 is MNHEY and CDR2 is SVGAGI. Unmatched junction bases numbered 5, after V lost 8 bases and J lost 4 bases.

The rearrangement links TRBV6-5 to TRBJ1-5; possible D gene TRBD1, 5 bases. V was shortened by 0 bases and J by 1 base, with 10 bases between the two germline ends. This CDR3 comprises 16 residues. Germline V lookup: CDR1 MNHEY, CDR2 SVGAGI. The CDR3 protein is CASSYSYDSSNQPQHF. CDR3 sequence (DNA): TGTGCCAGCAGTTACTCATACGACAGCAGCAATCAGCCCCAGCATTTT.

The CDR3 coding sequence is TGTGCCAGCAGAGCCTCTCGGACTAGCGCCTACGAGCAGTACTTC. Its translation: CASRASRTSAYEQYF. The rearrangement joins TRBV6-5 to TRBJ2-7, with 9 bases matching TRBD2. CDR3 size: 15 residues. CDR1 is MNHEY, CDR2 SVGAGI, per germline. V trimming: 6 bases; J trimming: 2 bases; junction bases outside the gene matches: 8.

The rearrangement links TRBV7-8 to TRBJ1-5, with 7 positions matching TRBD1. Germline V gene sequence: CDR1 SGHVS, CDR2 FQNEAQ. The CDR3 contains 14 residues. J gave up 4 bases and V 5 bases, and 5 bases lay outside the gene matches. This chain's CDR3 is CASSDGTANQPQHF. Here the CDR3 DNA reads TGTGCCAGCAGCGACGGGACAGCTAATCAGCCCCAGCATTTT.

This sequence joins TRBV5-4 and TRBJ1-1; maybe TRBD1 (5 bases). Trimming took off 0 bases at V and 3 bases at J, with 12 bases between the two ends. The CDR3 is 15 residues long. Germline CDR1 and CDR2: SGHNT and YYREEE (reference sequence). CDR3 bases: TGTGCCAGCAGCTTGGGACGGGGGGGTTACACTGAAGCTTTCTTT. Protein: CASSLGRGGYTEAFF.

The CDR3 sequence: CASSLPSGGHNEQFF. CDR3 in DNA: TGTGCCAGCAGCCTCCCTAGCGGGGGGCACAATGAGCAGTTCTTC. This chain links TRBV7-3 with TRBJ2-1, with 11 bases that match TRBD2. The germline V gene encodes CDR1 SGHTA and CDR2 FQGTGA. The CDR3 sequence is 15 residues long. With 5 bases clipped from V and 5 bases from J, the junction kept 5 bases outside the gene matches.

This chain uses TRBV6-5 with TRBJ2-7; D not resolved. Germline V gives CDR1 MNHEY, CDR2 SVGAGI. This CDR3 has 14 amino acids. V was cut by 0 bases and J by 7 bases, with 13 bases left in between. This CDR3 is CASSYSPSQREQYF. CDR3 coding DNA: TGTGCCAGCAGTTACTCTCCGTCGCAGAGGGAGCAGTACTTC.

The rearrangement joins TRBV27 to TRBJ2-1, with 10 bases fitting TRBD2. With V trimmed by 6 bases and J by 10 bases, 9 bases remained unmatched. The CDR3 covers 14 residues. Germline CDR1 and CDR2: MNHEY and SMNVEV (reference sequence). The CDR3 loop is CASRLAGATWEQFF. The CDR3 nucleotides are TGTGCCAGCAGGCTAGCGGGGGCAACATGGGAGCAGTTCTTC.

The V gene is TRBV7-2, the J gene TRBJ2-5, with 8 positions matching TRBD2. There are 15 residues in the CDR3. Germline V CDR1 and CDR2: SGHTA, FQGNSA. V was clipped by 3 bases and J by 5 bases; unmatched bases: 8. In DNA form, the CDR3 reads TGTGCCAGCAGCTTTAACGGGGGGGCCGAGGAGACCCAGTACTTC. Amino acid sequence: CASSFNGGAEETQYF.

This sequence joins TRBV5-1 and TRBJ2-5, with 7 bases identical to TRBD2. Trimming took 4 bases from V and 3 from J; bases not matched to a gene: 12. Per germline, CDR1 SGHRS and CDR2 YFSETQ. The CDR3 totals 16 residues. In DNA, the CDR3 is TGCGCCAGCAGCCAGCGGGTTGGGAGGGGAAAAGAGACCCAGTACTTC. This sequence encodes CASSQRVGRGKETQYF.

CDR3 nucleotides: TGTGCCAGCAGTGAAGGGGGGGGCGGGGAGCTGTTTTTT. Translation gives CASSEGGGGELFF. J is TRBJ2-2 and V is TRBV6-1; 7 positions match TRBD2. With V trimmed by 1 base and J by 7 bases, 0 bases remained unmatched. The CDR3 contains 13 residues. CDR1 and CDR2 (germline): MNHNS, SASEGT.

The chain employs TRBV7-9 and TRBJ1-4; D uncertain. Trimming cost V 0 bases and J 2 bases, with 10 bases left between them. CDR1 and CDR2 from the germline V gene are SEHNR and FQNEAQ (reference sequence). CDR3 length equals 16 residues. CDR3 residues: CASSLAIRLTNEKLFF. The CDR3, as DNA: TGTGCCAGCAGCTTAGCTATTCGGTTGACTAATGAAAAACTGTTTTTT.

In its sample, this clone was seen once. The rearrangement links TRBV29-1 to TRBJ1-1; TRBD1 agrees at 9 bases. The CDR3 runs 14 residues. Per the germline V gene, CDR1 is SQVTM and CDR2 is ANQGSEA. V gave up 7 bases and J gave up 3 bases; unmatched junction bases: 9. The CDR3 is CSARLQGADTEAFF. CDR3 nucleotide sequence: TGCAGCGCTAGGCTACAGGGGGCGGACACTGAAGCTTTCTTT.

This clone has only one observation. The CDR3 sequence is CASSLDSPEAFF. CDR3 nucleotide sequence: TGTGCCAGCAGTCTTGACAGCCCTGAAGCTTTCTTT. The chain uses TRBV2 and TRBJ1-1; a possible D gene is TRBD1 (5 bases). Per the germline V gene, CDR1 is SNHLY and CDR2 is FYNNEI. Trimming removed 5 bases at V and 6 bases at J, with 10 bases between. The CDR3 has 12 amino acids.

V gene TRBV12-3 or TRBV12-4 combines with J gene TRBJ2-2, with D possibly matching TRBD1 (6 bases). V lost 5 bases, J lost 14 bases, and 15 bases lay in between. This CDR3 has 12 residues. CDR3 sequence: CASSTGTSNLFF. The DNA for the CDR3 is TGTGCCAGCAGTACAGGGACATCGAACCTGTTTTTT.

The CDR3 DNA follows: TGTGCCAGCAGTGAAACTGGAGGGAACTATGGCTACACCTTC. Amino acid sequence: CASSETGGNYGYTF. This rearrangement joins TRBV6-1 to TRBJ1-2; D is unresolved. Germline CDR1 MNHNS, CDR2 SASEGT. The V end was cut by 2 bases, the J end by 2 bases, with 9 bases between. The CDR3 is 14 residues long.

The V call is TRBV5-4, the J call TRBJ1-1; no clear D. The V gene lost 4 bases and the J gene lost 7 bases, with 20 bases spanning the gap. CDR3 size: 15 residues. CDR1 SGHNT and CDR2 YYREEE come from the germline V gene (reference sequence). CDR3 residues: CASSEIGPALGEAFF. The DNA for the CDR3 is TGTGCCAGCAGCGAGATTGGGCCAGCTCTCGGTGAAGCTTTCTTT.

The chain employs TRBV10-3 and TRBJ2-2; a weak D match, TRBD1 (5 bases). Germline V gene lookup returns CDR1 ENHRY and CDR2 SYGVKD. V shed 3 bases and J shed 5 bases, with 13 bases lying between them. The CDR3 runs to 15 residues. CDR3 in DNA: TGTGCCATCAGTGAATCAGGGATGTCAACCGGGGAGCTGTTTTTT. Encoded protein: CAISESGMSTGELFF.

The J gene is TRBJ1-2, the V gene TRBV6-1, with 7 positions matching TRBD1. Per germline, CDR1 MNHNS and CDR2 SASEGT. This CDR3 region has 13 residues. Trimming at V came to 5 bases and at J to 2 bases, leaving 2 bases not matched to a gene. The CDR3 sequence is CASSPTGNYGYTF. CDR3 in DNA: TGTGCCAGCAGTCCGACAGGGAACTATGGCTACACCTTC.

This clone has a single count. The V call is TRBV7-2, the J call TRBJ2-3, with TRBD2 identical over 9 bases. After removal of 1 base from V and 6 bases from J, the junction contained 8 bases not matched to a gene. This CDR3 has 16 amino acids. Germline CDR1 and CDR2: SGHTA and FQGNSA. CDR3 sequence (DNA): TGTGCCAGCAGCTTAGGCGGGGGGGTAGGAGGGGATACGCAGTATTTT. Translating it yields CASSLGGGVGGDTQYF.